This T cell receptor (beta chain) was identified in a study of human T cells and chemical hapten exposure. Trimming shortened V by 8 bases and J by 7 bases, and 18 bases separated the two germline ends. Germline V CDR1 and CDR2: ENHRY, SYGVKD. CDR3 length: 14 residues. Time point reported: patch test 1, 2 weeks after DPC sensitization. Treatment reported: therapeutic diphenylcyclopropenone sensitization with weekly scalp DPC. This clonotype occurred a few times. Via MiXCR, TCRdb re-called the RACE reads, giving one row per CDR3 protein. The repertoire holds 180,000 or so distinct CDR3 sequences, with 20% to 25% as singletons.

The chain combines TRBV10-3 with TRBJ2-1; D perhaps matches TRBD2 (6 bases). Material: whole blood, obtained in connection with sensitization to the hapten diphenylcyclopropenone (DPC). This clonotype was obtained from a woman in her forties or fifties with alopecia areata. Some clones in this sample may be carry-over from other donors' samples. The chain's CDR3 is CAISTLLAANEQFF. In nucleotides, the CDR3 is TGTGCCATCTCCACGTTATTAGCGGCGAATGAGCAGTTCTTC.